The 3 T cell receptor beta chains below were found in one sample sequenced in a study of shared clonotypes between healthy human individuals. Data came from immunoSEQ multiplex PCR; TCRdb stores just in-frame clones and leaves some out. The table lists approximately 640,000 clones, roughly 91% of them singletons, with 34% in the top ten. Sequencing was carried out using memory CD8+ T cells from PBMCs. Specified subset: CD45RO+ cells pooled with CCR7-negative TemRA cells. These receptors originate from a man between 18 and 35 years old in good health. Some clones in this sample may be carry-over from other donors' samples.

The chain is built from TRBV30 and TRBJ1-1, with 7 positions matching TRBD1. Trimming at V came to 7 bases and at J to 5 bases, leaving 7 bases not matched to a gene. Germline-derived CDR1 and CDR2 are GTSNPN and SVGIG (reference sequence). This CDR3 has 12 amino acids. The CDR3 DNA is TGTGCCTCGACAGGGAGGGGGACTGAAGCTTTCTTT. Translated, it gives CASTGRGTEAFF.

Notes on this clone: Other DNA sequences of this sample code for an identical CDR3. The CDR3 sequence is CASSVGQGRTEAFF. The DNA of the CDR3 is TGTGCCAGCAGCGTAGGGCAGGGACGCACTGAAGCTTTCTTT. The chain uses TRBV9 and TRBJ1-1; weak D call: TRBD1 (5 bases). CDR3 length equals 14 residues. Germline V lookup: CDR1 SGDLS, CDR2 YYNGEE. Trimming removed 0 bases at V and 4 bases at J, with 10 bases between.

V usage is TRBV30 and J usage is TRBJ1-2; no firm D call. Trimming removed 0 bases from V and 3 bases from J, with 20 bases in between. The CDR3 runs to 17 residues. Germline CDR1 reads GTSNPN; CDR2 reads SVGIG (reference sequence). DNA for the CDR3: TGTGCCTGGAGTGTAACTTTTGACCCCTCCTCGGACTATGGCTACACCTTC. It yields the protein CAWSVTFDPSSDYGYTF.